This entry lists 9 T cell receptor beta chains sequenced from one sample in a study of early T cells in non-severe SARS-CoV-2 infection. TCRdb reprocessed the 5' RACE reads with MiXCR, giving one entry per CDR3 protein. The data hold more than 35,000 distinct CDR3 sequences, with 5.5% to 7% observed a single time. The sample was whole blood. The receptors were sampled from an adult who was a healthcare worker with PCR-confirmed SARS-CoV-2 infection or an uninfected control (not recorded which).

Ten or more counts support this clonotype. The DNA for the CDR3 is TGTGCCAGCAGCGTAAGAGTCGACTATGGCTACACCTTC. Its protein product is CASSVRVDYGYTF. The rearrangement uses TRBV9 and TRBJ1-2; the D is unclear. Trimming took off 1 base at V and 3 bases at J, with 7 bases between the two ends. The V gene's germline CDR1 is SGDLS and CDR2 YYNGEE. There are 13 residues in the CDR3.

CDR3 region: CASSQGVSGANVLTF. CDR3 DNA: TGTGCCAGCAGCCAAGGGGTATCTGGGGCCAACGTCCTGACTTTC. The chain links TRBV3-1 to TRBJ2-6; D call uncertain. Looked up from germline, CDR1 is LGHDT and CDR2 is YNNKEL (reference sequence). The CDR3 consists of 15 residues. Deletions cut 1 base from V and 1 base from J, with 5 bases between.

This clonotype appeared many times. The chain carries TRBV21-1 and TRBJ2-5; the table calls TRBD2, which could not be checked here. TRBV21-1 is a listed pseudogene. CDR3 length equals 14 residues. Here the CDR3 reads CASSKLKTRLGQYF. The CDR3 DNA follows: TGTGCCAGCAGCAAACTAAAGACTAGACTAGGCCAGTACTTC.

CDR3 nucleotides: TGTGCCAGCACCTCAGGGACTTTAGGTACTGAAGCTTTCTTT. Translation: CASTSGTLGTEAFF. This rearrangement joins TRBV9 to TRBJ1-1; D might be TRBD1 (5 bases). V was clipped by 6 bases and J by 5 bases, with 17 bases between them. The CDR3 has 14 residues. Per germline, CDR1 SGDLS and CDR2 YYNGEE. Supplemented by reference TRBV9 and TRBJ1-1, the full variable domain reads DSGVTQTPKHLITATGQRVTLRCSPRSGDLSVYWYQQSLDQGLQFLIQYYNGEERAKGNILERFSAQQFPDLHSELNLSSLELGDSALYFCASTSGTLGTEAFFGQGTRLTVV.

This clonotype was picked up many times. This chain links TRBV15 with TRBJ1-4; D ambiguous. Germline CDR1 and CDR2: LNHNV and YYDKDF (reference sequence). The V and J ends lost 3 bases and 0 bases respectively, with 11 bases between them. The CDR3 has 16 residues. CDR3 amino acids: CATSRDRTATNEKLFF. The CDR3, as DNA: TGTGCCACCAGCAGGGATAGGACGGCAACTAATGAAAAACTGTTTTTT.

This clonotype counts as medium-sized. The chain uses TRBV12-3 or TRBV12-4 and TRBJ1-1; TRBD1 is a possible D gene (5 bases). V shed 3 bases and J shed 1 base, with 9 bases lying between them. The CDR3 length is 14 residues. DNA of the CDR3: TGTGCCAGCAGTTTTTTGACAGCGAACACTGAAGCTTTCTTT. Amino acid sequence: CASSFLTANTEAFF.

This clonotype was counted many times. The rearrangement joins TRBV29-1 to TRBJ2-5; 7 nucleotides match TRBD1. Germline V lookup: CDR1 SQVTM, CDR2 ANQGSEA. V trimming: 0 bases; J trimming: 9 bases; junction bases outside the gene matches: 13. CDR3 size: 15 residues. The CDR3 DNA reads as TGCAGCGTTGAAGATCGAGGGGGCGGATTCGAGCCCCAGTACTTC. Its protein is CSVEDRGGGFEPQYF.

This clonotype was observed at least ten times. The chain is built from TRBV20-1 and TRBJ2-7, with D perhaps assigned TRBD1 or TRBD2 (5 bases each). CDR3 length: 13 residues. Germline CDR1 and CDR2: DFQATT and SNEGSKA (reference sequence). Trimming took 2 bases from V and 4 from J, leaving 12 bases between them. The CDR3 DNA reads as TGCAGTGCTAGATTGACGGGGCTTTACGAGCAGTACTTC. The encoded protein is CSARLTGLYEQYF.

There are many counts of this clonotype. The chain is built from TRBV20-1 and TRBJ1-1, with D hard to call. Germline lookup yields CDR1 DFQATT and CDR2 SNEGSKA (reference sequence). This CDR3 is built from 13 residues. V was trimmed by 6 bases and J by 5 bases, leaving 16 bases between them. The CDR3 DNA follows: TGCAGTGCCGACCTACGGAAAAGGACTGAAGCTTTCTTT. This codes for CSADLRKRTEAFF.